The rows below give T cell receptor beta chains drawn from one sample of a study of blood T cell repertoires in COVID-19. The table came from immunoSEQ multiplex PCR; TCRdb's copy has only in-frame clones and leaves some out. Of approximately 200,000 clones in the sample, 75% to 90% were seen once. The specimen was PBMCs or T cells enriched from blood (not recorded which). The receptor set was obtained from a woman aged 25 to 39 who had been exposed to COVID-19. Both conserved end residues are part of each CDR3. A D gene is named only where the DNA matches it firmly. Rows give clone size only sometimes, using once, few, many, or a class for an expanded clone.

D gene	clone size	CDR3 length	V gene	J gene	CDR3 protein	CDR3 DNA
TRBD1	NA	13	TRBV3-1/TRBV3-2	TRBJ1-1	CASSYTGVTTAFF	TGTGCCAGCAGCTATACAGGGGTTACGACGGCTTTCTTT
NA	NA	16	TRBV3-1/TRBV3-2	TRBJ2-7	CASSHHSGHRLGEQYF	TGTGCCAGCAGCCACCATTCTGGACACCGACTGGGCGAGCAGTACTTC
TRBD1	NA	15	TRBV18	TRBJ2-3	CASSSIGTGLDTQYF	TGTGCCAGCTCATCCATCGGGACAGGGTTAGATACGCAGTATTTT
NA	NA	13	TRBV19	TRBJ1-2	CASGGLTNYGYTF	TGTGCCAGCGGAGGATTGACAAACTATGGCTACACCTTC
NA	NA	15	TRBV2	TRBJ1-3	CASSEQGPSGNTIYF	TGTGCCAGCAGTGAACAGGGGCCCTCTGGAAACACCATATATTTT
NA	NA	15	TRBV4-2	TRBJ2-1	CASSQEGARSNEQFF	TGTGCCAGCAGCCAAGAGGGGGCAAGGAGCAATGAGCAGTTCTTC
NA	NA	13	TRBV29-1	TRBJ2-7	CSVRRGNMDEQYF	TGCAGCGTCCGCAGGGGAAATATGGACGAGCAGTACTTC
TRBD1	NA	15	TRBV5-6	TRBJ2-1	CASSPDRTGASEQFF	TGTGCCAGCAGCCCGGACAGGACAGGGGCTAGTGAGCAGTTCTTC
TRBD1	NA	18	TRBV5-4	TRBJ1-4	CASSQGQAKPATNEKLFF	TGTGCCAGCAGCCAGGGACAGGCCAAACCTGCAACTAATGAAAAACTGTTTTTT
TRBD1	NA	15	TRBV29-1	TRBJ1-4	CSVDGGTGTSEKLFF	TGCAGCGTTGATGGGGGGACAGGGACTTCTGAAAAACTGTTTTTT
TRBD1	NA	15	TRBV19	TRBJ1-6	CASRATGGVDSPLHF	TGTGCCAGTAGAGCAACAGGGGGCGTAGATTCACCCCTCCACTTT
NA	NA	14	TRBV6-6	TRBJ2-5	CASSYVGGQETQYF	TGTGCCAGCAGTTACGTAGGGGGCCAAGAGACCCAGTACTTC
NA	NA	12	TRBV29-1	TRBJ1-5	CSVAGEGQPQHF	TGCAGCGTTGCAGGGGAAGGTCAGCCCCAGCATTTT
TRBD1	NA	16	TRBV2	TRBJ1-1	CASSELEQGLNTEAFF	TGTGCCAGCAGCGAACTTGAACAGGGGCTGAACACTGAAGCTTTCTTT
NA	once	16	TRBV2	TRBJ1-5	CASSENPAGGNQPQHF	TGTGCCAGCAGTGAAAACCCCGCAGGGGGCAATCAGCCCCAGCATTTT
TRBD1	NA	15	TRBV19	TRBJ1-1	CASSDRGRLWTEAFF	TGTGCCAGTAGTGACAGGGGGCGATTGTGGACTGAAGCTTTCTTT
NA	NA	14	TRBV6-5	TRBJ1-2	CASSYSSDSYGYTF	TGTGCCAGCAGTTACTCTTCCGACAGCTATGGCTACACCTTC
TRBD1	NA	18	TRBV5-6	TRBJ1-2	CASSLQFLGQSFSEGYTF	TGTGCCAGCAGCTTGCAGTTTTTGGGACAGTCCTTTAGCGAGGGCTACACCTTC
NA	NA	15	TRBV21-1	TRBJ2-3	CARGSPRGASDTQYF	TGTGCCAGAGGATCTCCGCGGGGGGCCTCAGATACGCAGTATTTT
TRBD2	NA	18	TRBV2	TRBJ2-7	CASTQTEGWTSAIYEQYF	TGTGCCAGCACGCAGACGGAGGGATGGACTAGCGCCATCTACGAGCAGTACTTC
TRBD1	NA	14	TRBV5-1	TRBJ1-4	CASSPGQGREKLFF	TGCGCCAGCAGCCCCGGACAGGGAAGGGAAAAACTGTTTTTT
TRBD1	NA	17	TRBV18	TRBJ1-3	CASSLLQGATSGNTIYF	TGTGCCAGCTCACTTCTACAGGGGGCTACCTCTGGAAACACCATATATTTT
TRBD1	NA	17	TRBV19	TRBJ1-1	CASSPYRGESVNTEAFF	TGTGCCAGTAGTCCTTACAGGGGGGAGTCGGTGAACACTGAAGCTTTCTTT
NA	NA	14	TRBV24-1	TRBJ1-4	CATSDAGRDEKLFF	TGTGCCACCAGTGATGCGGGGAGAGACGAAAAACTGTTTTTT
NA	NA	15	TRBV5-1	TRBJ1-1	CASSLEGQVNTEAFF	TGCGCCAGCAGCTTGGAAGGACAAGTGAACACTGAAGCTTTCTTT
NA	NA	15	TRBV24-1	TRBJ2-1	CATSDYRGSYNEQFF	TGTGCCACCAGTGATTACCGGGGGTCCTACAATGAGCAGTTCTTC
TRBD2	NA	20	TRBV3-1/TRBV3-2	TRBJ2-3	CASSLFGGTSGGALSDTQYF	TGTGCCAGCAGCCTCTTTGGAGGGACTAGCGGGGGGGCCCTCTCAGATACGCAGTATTTT
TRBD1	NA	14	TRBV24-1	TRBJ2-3	CATSDPGQGDTQYF	TGTGCCACCAGTGATCCGGGACAGGGGGATACGCAGTATTTT
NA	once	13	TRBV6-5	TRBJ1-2	CAALTQSNYGYTF	TGTGCCGCATTGACTCAATCTAACTATGGCTACACCTTC
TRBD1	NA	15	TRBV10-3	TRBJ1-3	CAISGIGQGDDTIYF	TGTGCCATCAGTGGGATTGGACAGGGGGATGACACCATATATTTT
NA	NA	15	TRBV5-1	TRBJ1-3	CASSLVPGNGNTIYF	TGCGCCAGCAGCTTGGTCCCCGGGAATGGAAACACCATATATTTT
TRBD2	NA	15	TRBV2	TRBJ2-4	CASSDGGGGLNIQYF	TGTGCCAGCAGTGATGGTGGGGGGGGTTTAAACATTCAGTACTTC
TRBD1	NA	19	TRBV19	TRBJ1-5	CASSIFLSQGASFGQPQHF	TGTGCCAGTAGTATTTTCCTTTCGCAGGGGGCCTCTTTCGGGCAGCCCCAGCATTTT
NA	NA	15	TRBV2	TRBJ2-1	CASGGITPSYGEQFF	TGTGCCAGCGGGGGGATAACTCCTTCATATGGTGAGCAGTTCTTC
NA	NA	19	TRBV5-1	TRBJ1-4	CASSPQGSSAGRTNEKLFF	TGCGCCAGCAGCCCGCAGGGGAGTTCGGCCGGTAGAACTAATGAAAAACTGTTTTTT
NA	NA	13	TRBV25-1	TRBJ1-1	CASSAGSTTEAFF	TGTGCCAGCAGTGCGGGTTCAACCACTGAAGCTTTCTTT
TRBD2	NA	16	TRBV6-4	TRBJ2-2	CASSDGTSGNTGELFF	TGTGCCAGCAGTGACGGGACTAGCGGGAACACCGGGGAGCTGTTTTTT
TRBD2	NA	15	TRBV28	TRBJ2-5	CASLTPGGSQETQYF	TGTGCCAGCCTAACTCCGGGGGGGTCCCAAGAGACCCAGTACTTC
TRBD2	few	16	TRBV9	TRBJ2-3	CASSVEVRGGEDTQYF	TGTGCCAGCAGCGTAGAGGTGCGGGGGGGCGAAGATACGCAGTATTTT
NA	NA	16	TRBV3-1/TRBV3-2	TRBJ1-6	CASSLSPGLHNSPLHF	TGTGCCAGCAGCCTATCTCCGGGACTGCATAATTCACCCCTCCACTTT
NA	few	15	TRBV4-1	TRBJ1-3	CASSQDPGVKNTIYF	TGCGCCAGCAGCCAAGATCCGGGGGTTAAGAACACCATATATTTT
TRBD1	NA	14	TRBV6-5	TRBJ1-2	CASSLEGGFYGYTF	TGTGCCAGCAGCTTAGAAGGGGGCTTCTATGGCTACACCTTC
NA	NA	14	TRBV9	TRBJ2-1	CASSVATGWDEQFF	TGTGCCAGCAGCGTAGCCACAGGATGGGATGAGCAGTTCTTC
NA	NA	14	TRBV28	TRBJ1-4	CASSSGGGDEKLFF	TGTGCCAGCAGTTCGGGGGGCGGCGATGAAAAACTGTTTTTT
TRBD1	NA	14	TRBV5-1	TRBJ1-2	CASSWGTGDYGYTF	TGCGCCAGCAGCTGGGGGACAGGGGACTATGGCTACACCTTC
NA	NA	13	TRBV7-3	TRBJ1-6	CASSLIENSPLHF	TGTGCCAGCAGCTTGATTGAGAATTCACCCCTCCACTTT
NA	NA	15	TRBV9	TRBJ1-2	CASSVTAANGYGYTF	TGTGCCAGCAGCGTGACTGCAGCAAACGGGTATGGCTACACCTTC
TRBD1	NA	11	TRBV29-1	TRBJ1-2	CSVYGQGGYTF	TGCAGCGTCTACGGACAGGGTGGCTACACCTTC
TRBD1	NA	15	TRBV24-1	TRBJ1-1	CATSDARTGNTEAFF	TGTGCCACCAGTGACGCAAGGACAGGGAACACTGAAGCTTTCTTT
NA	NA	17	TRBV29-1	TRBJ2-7	CSVAGEWGTPSSYEQYF	TGCAGCGTTGCGGGTGAGTGGGGGACTCCAAGCTCCTACGAGCAGTACTTC
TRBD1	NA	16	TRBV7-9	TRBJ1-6	CASSSVTGKSNSPLHF	TGTGCCAGCAGCTCTGTGACAGGGAAAAGCAATTCACCCCTCCACTTT
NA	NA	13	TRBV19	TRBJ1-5	CASTLQSNQPQHF	TGTGCCAGTACCCTTCAGAGCAATCAGCCCCAGCATTTT
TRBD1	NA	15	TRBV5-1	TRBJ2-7	CASSFRQGALVEQYF	TGCGCCAGCAGCTTTAGACAGGGGGCCTTGGTCGAGCAGTACTTC
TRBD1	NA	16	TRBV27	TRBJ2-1	CASRTFRGLFGNEQFF	TGTGCCAGCCGAACTTTCAGGGGGCTGTTTGGCAATGAGCAGTTCTTC
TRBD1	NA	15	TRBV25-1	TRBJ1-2	CASSDLTGGADGYTF	TGTGCCAGCAGTGACCTGACAGGGGGCGCAGATGGCTACACCTTC